This T cell receptor beta chain came from a study of T cells in Graves' hyperthyroidism and ophthalmopathy. Study-level results: Within blood appeared most thyroid clonotypes that had expanded above 0.001.

The germline CDR1 and CDR2 sequences are SGHTA and FQGNSA. The CDR3 loop spans 12 amino acids. The V gene lost 3 bases and the J gene lost 5 bases, with 7 bases spanning the gap. Patients were excluded for uncontrolled infection, other autoimmune disease, pregnancy or lactation. On the basis of clinical symptoms, serum thyroxine and TRAb, thyroid ultrasound and orbital computed tomography, diagnoses were made. This clonotype was counted ten times or more. Its antigen remains unidentified. There were TCR beta CDR3 regions amplified from RNA transcripts. Researchers ran a first-round RT-PCR on the TCR CDR3 using the HTBI primer set. Via MiXCR, TCRdb re-called the multiplex PCR reads, giving one row per CDR3 protein. The data contain under 550,000 distinct CDR3 sequences, nearly 20% of them seen just once; the ten biggest clones take up roughly 47%.

The chain joins TRBV7-2 to TRBJ1-1; D is unclear. This sequence originates from a man in his forties or fifties with Graves' ophthalmopathy. The source material was blood. The CDR3 nucleotides are TGTGCCAGCAGCTTCGTGGGGACTGAAGCTTTCTTT. Its translation is CASSFVGTEAFF.